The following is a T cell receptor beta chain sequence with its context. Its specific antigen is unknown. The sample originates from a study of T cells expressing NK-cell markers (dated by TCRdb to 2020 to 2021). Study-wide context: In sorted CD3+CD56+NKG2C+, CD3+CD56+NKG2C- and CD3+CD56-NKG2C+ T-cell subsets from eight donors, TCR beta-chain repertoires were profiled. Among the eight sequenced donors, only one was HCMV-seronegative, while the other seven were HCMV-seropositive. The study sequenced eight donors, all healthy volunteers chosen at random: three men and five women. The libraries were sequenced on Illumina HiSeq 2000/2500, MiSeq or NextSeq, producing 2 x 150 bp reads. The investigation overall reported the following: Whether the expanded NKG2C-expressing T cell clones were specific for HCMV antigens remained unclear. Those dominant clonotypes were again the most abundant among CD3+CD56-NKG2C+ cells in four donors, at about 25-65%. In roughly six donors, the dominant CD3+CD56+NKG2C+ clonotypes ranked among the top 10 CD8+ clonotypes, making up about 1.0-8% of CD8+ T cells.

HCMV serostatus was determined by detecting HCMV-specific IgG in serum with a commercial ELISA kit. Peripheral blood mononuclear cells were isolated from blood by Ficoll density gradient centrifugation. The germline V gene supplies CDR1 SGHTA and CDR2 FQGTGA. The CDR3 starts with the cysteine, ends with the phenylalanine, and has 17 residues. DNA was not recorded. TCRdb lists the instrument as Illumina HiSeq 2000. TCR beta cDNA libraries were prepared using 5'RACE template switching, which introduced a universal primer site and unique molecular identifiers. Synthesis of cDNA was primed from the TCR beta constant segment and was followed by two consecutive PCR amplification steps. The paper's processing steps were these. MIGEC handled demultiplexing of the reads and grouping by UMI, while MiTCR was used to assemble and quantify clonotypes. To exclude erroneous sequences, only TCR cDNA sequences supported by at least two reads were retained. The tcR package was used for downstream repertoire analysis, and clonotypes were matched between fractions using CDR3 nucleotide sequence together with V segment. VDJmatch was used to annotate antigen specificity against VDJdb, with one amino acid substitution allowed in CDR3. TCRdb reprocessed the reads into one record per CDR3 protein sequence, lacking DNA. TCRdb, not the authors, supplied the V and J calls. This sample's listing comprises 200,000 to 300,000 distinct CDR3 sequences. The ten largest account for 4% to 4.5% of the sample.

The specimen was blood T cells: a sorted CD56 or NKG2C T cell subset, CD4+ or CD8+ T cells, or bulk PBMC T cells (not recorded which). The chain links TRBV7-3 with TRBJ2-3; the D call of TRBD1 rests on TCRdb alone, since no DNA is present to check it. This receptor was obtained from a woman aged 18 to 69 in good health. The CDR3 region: CASSLYGPGASTDTQYF.